This TCR beta chain was captured by sequencing in a study of regulatory T cells in long-lasting Graves disease. Described time point: newly diagnosed GD, antithyroid drugs for less than 3 months. From RNA extracted from PBMCs, the TCR library was made. This clonotype was recorded many times. CDR1 and CDR2 (germline): SGHVS, FNYEAQ. The CDR3 consists of 13 residues. With 5 bases removed from V and 1 base from J, the gap between germline ends came to 8 bases. Assembly of TCR beta libraries relied on iRepertoire HTBI primers together with Arm-PCR of CDR3 regions. As handled by the study authors: Throughout the samples, researchers identified some 57 TRBV and approximately 15 TRBJ segments. TCRdb called the multiplex PCR reads again in MiXCR, with one record for every CDR3 protein. TCRdb, rather than the study authors, made the V and J calls. Here the sample spans around 250,000 distinct CDR3 sequences, around 19% being singletons.

The sample was also linked to a second study, of T cells in Graves' hyperthyroidism and ophthalmopathy. Per that study: Clinical symptoms, serum thyroxine and TRAb, thyroid ultrasound and orbital computed tomography together formed the diagnostic basis. HTBI primers were used for first-round RT-PCR of the TCR CDR3. Using 13 V-J features, a model discriminated ophthalmopathy from stable hyperthyroidism.

The gene calls are TRBV7-6 and TRBJ1-1; unclear D gene. The clonotype originates from a woman aged 30 to 39 with Graves disease. The sequenced sample was peripheral blood mononuclear cells (PBMCs), obtained at new diagnosis, from a patient treated with antithyroid drugs. The CDR3, as DNA: TGTGCCAGCAGCCCGCAAGAGAACACTGAAGCTTTCTTT. Translating gives CASSPQENTEAFF.